The 23 T cell receptor beta chains reported below all come from one sample, sequenced in a study of cytomegalovirus exposure and HLA in healthy donors (dated by TCRdb to about 2017). Library method: the immunoSEQ multiplex PCR assay. A mixture of 60 forward primers for TCR Vbeta segments and 13 reverse primers for TCR Jbeta segments was used in the multiplex PCR. Drawn from immuneACCESS, this table holds only the in-frame rearrangements with V and J called that TCRdb kept. Clones are partly lost; checked studies trace under half to an unresolved V gene and leave the rest unexplained. The sample table contains some 160,000 clones; only one count was recorded for around four fifths of them. The ten largest account for 2.5% of the sample. Sequencing input: PBMCs. These TCRs come from a boy between 2 and 15 years old in good health and CMV-seronegative.

The gene calls are TRBV7-9 and TRBJ2-7; no definite D call. Germline CDR1 is SEHNR and CDR2 is FQNEAQ (reference sequence). V lost 0 bases and J lost 2, with 14 bases in between. The CDR3 has 16 amino acids. The CDR3 sequence is CASSLARGRFPYEQYF. DNA for the CDR3: TGTGCCAGCAGCTTAGCTAGAGGCAGATTCCCCTACGAGCAGTACTTC.

J is TRBJ2-5 and V is TRBV4-2; 14 positions match TRBD2. The J call may not be correct, given that the DNA end is closer to TRBJ2-7. Germline V lookup: CDR1 LGHNA, CDR2 YNFKEQ. The CDR3 is 18 amino acids. As DNA, the CDR3 is TGTGCCAGCAGCCAAGAGGGGACTAGCGGGAGTCCCGTGGGCGAGCAGTACTTC. It translates to CASSQEGTSGSPVGEQYF.

This clone was detected only once. The chain links TRBV19 to TRBJ2-1; TRBD1 agrees at 10 bases. Germline assignment: CDR1 LNHDA and CDR2 SQIVND (reference sequence). The CDR3 loop spans 16 amino acids. V dropped 6 bases and J dropped 2; count of bases not matched to a gene: 7. CDR3 sequence (DNA): TGTGCCAGTAGCCCATGGACAGGGGGAGCCTACAATGAGCAGTTCTTC. It translates to CASSPWTGGAYNEQFF.

The rearrangement joins TRBV4-1 to TRBJ2-7; 8 nucleotides align to TRBD1. This CDR3 contains 15 residues. Germline V CDR1 and CDR2: MGHRA, YSYEKL. Germline trimming cut 4 bases from V and 2 bases from J; bases unmatched to any gene: 7. CDR3 loop: CASSRGTGGAYEQYF. In DNA form, the CDR3 reads TGCGCCAGCAGCCGAGGGACAGGTGGGGCCTACGAGCAGTACTTC.

The chain combines TRBV9 with TRBJ2-5, with D maybe TRBD1 (6 bases). CDR3 length equals 14 residues. Germline CDR1 SGDLS, CDR2 YYNGEE. The V and J ends lost 0 bases and 5 bases respectively, with 11 bases between them. The CDR3 sequence: CASSVEDSWETQYF. The CDR3 DNA reads TGTGCCAGCAGCGTAGAGGACAGCTGGGAGACCCAGTACTTC.

The table lists this clone with a count of one. The chain carries TRBV6-5 and TRBJ1-1, with TRBD1 as a possible D gene (5 bases). The CDR3 runs to 13 residues. Germline lookup yields CDR1 MNHEY and CDR2 SVGAGI. Trimming removed 5 bases at V and 1 base at J, with 8 bases between. The CDR3 sequence: CASSRGPNTEAFF. The DNA for the CDR3 is TGTGCCAGCAGTAGGGGCCCGAACACTGAAGCTTTCTTT.

This clone has a single count. The rearrangement joins TRBV9 to TRBJ1-6, with D perhaps TRBD1 (5 bases). This CDR3 contains 14 residues. CDR1 is SGDLS and CDR2 is YYNGEE in the germline V gene. The ends were cut back, 2 bases at V and 5 bases at J, with 8 bases in the middle. The CDR3 here is CASSVGGDNSPLHF. CDR3 bases: TGTGCCAGCAGCGTTGGGGGGGATAATTCACCCCTCCACTTT. The full variable domain, its missing parts supplied by reference TRBV9 and TRBJ1-6, is DSGVTQTPKHLITATGQRVTLRCSPRSGDLSVYWYQQSLDQGLQFLIQYYNGEERAKGNILERFSAQQFPDLHSELNLSSLELGDSALYFCASSVGGDNSPLHFGNGTRLTVT.

On this clone: The junction differs from germline at one of its ends, possibly a read error. CDR3 bases: TGTGTCAGCAGCGTAGAAACCCCCGGGACTAAACTTTCCGGGGAGCTGTTTTTT. Protein: CVSSVETPGTKLSGELFF. The chain carries TRBV9 and TRBJ2-2, with 7 bases fitting TRBD2. This CDR3 has 18 amino acids. The germline gives CDR1 SGDLS, CDR2 YYNGEE.

The chain couples TRBV11-2 to TRBJ2-7, with 7 bases lining up with TRBD2. This CDR3 has 13 residues. CDR1 is SGHAT, CDR2 FQNNGV, per germline. Losses at the gene ends were 1 base for V and 6 bases for J; bases not matched to a gene: 3. The CDR3 loop reads CASSLVGGSEQYF. The CDR3 DNA reads as TGTGCCAGCAGCTTAGTAGGCGGGAGCGAGCAGTACTTC. Complete variable domain (other parts from reference TRBV11-2 and TRBJ2-7): EAGVAQSPRYKIIEKRQSVAFWCNPISGHATLYWYQQILGQGPKLLIQFQNNGVVDDSQLPKDRFSAERLKGVDSTLKIQPAKLEDSAVYLCASSLVGGSEQYFGPGTRLTVT.

The V and J genes are TRBV7-9 and TRBJ1-1; D is possibly TRBD1 (5 bases). V dropped 2 bases and J dropped 8 bases, with 21 bases sitting between them. Germline assignment: CDR1 SEHNR and CDR2 FQNEAQ (reference sequence). CDR3 length: 16 residues. CDR3 nucleotide sequence: TGTGCCAGCAGCTTAAATCCGGGACTTCCGTACGGGGAAGCTTTCTTT. Its translation: CASSLNPGLPYGEAFF. Drawing the rest from reference TRBV7-9 and TRBJ1-1, the complete variable domain is DTGVSQNPRHKITKRGQNVTFRCDPISEHNRLYWYRQTLGQGPEFLTYFQNEAQLEKSRLLSDRFSAERPKGSFSTLEIQRTEQGDSAMYLCASSLNPGLPYGEAFFGQGTRLTVV.

The CDR3 DNA follows: TGTGCCAGCAGCTCCAGCTCCTACAATGAGCAGTTCTTC. Amino acids: CASSSSSYNEQFF. The rearrangement links TRBV11-3 to TRBJ2-1, with D hard to call. The CDR3 consists of 13 residues. Germline values: CDR1 SGHNT, CDR2 YENEEA. V lost 4 bases and J lost 0, with 4 bases in between.

This clone has a single count. This chain uses TRBV4-2 with TRBJ1-1; D is uncertain. Per the germline V gene, CDR1 is LGHNA and CDR2 is YNFKEQ. The CDR3 runs 16 residues. The ends were cut back, 0 bases at V and 0 bases at J, with 11 bases in the middle. CDR3 protein: CASSQDSNSLNTEAFF. The CDR3 region has the DNA TGTGCCAGCAGCCAAGACTCCAACAGTCTGAACACTGAAGCTTTCTTT.

This clone has more than one count but fewer than ten. This sequence joins TRBV4-3 and TRBJ2-2, with D maybe TRBD1 (5 bases). With 0 bases removed from V and 0 bases from J, the gap between germline ends came to 8 bases. Germline loops: CDR1 LGHNA, CDR2 YSLEER. CDR3 length: 16 amino acids. The CDR3 sequence is CASSQDPTANTGELFF. As DNA, the CDR3 is TGCGCCAGCAGCCAAGACCCGACAGCGAACACCGGGGAGCTGTTTTTT.

V gene TRBV29-1 combines with J gene TRBJ1-1; no clear D gene. Per the germline V gene, CDR1 is SQVTM and CDR2 is ANQGSEA. The CDR3 is 18 residues long. Trimming stripped 3 bases from V and 0 bases from J, with 23 bases between. CDR3 amino acids: CSVDGLNRLSSVNTEAFF. CDR3 nucleotide sequence: TGCAGCGTTGACGGACTAAATAGGTTGAGCTCTGTGAACACTGAAGCTTTCTTT.

The chain employs TRBV7-3 and TRBJ2-1, with 9 bases that match TRBD1. Looked up from germline, CDR1 is SGHTA and CDR2 is FQGTGA. With V trimmed by 3 bases and J by 8 bases, 8 bases remained unmatched. This CDR3 region has 15 residues. CDR3 sequence reads: CASSFGTGNTDEQFF. CDR3 nucleotide sequence: TGTGCCAGCAGCTTCGGGACAGGGAATACCGATGAGCAGTTCTTC.

V usage is TRBV2 and J usage is TRBJ2-1; 7 bases align to TRBD2. Germline V lookup: CDR1 SNHLY, CDR2 FYNNEI. The CDR3 is 13 amino acids. Unmatched junction bases numbered 5, after V lost 3 bases and J lost 9 bases. For the CDR3, the DNA is TGTGCCAGCAGTGACGGGAGGCTCGGTGAGCAGTTCTTC. This translates into CASSDGRLGEQFF.

The chain joins TRBV28 to TRBJ2-1; 9 nucleotides line up with TRBD2. This CDR3 region has 16 residues. V was pared by 5 bases and J by 9 bases, with 14 bases of the junction left unmatched. Germline assignment: CDR1 MDHEN and CDR2 SYDVKM. The CDR3 coding sequence is TGTGCCAGCAGTATACCCCTAGCGGGACTATGGGGTGAGCAGTTCTTC. It is translated as CASSIPLAGLWGEQFF. The variable domain in full, with the rest retrieved from reference TRBV28 and TRBJ2-1, is DVKVTQSSRYLVKRTGEKVFLECVQDMDHENMFWYRQDPGLGLRLIYFSYDVKMKEKGDIPEGYSVSREKKERFSLILESASTNQTSMYLCASSIPLAGLWGEQFFGPGTRLTVL.

Only one count was recorded for this clone. The chain employs TRBV19 and TRBJ1-5; perhaps TRBD1 as D (6 bases). Trimming left V 6 bases short and J 2 bases short, with 8 bases between. CDR3 length: 13 residues. Germline CDR1 reads LNHDA; CDR2 reads SQIVND (reference sequence). CDR3 sequence reads: CASRDRGNQPQHF. Written as DNA, the CDR3 is TGTGCCAGTAGGGACAGAGGCAATCAGCCCCAGCATTTT.

The gene calls are TRBV6-5 and TRBJ1-5, with 11 bases identical to TRBD1. V lost 6 bases and J lost 6; bases outside the gene matches: 7. CDR1 and CDR2 from the germline V gene are MNHEY and SVGAGI. This CDR3 has 15 residues. The CDR3 sequence is CASSRGQGAIQPQHF. CDR3 nucleotides: TGTGCCAGCAGCAGAGGACAGGGGGCAATTCAGCCCCAGCATTTT.

On this clone: The sample has other DNA sequences that encode this CDR3 too. This chain connects TRBV6-6 to TRBJ2-1; TRBD1 matches at 7 bases. CDR3 size: 14 residues. V was pared by 7 bases and J by 4 bases, with 7 bases of the junction left unmatched. Germline V gene data show CDR1 as MNHNY and CDR2 as SVGAGI (reference sequence). CDR3 sequence reads: CASNTAGGYNEQFF. CDR3 nucleotides: TGTGCCAGCAATACGGCAGGGGGTTACAATGAGCAGTTCTTC.

The rearrangement uses TRBV28 and TRBJ1-4; D is undetermined. The CDR3 consists of 17 residues. V shed 5 bases and J shed 0 bases, with 16 bases lying between them. CDR1 and CDR2 (germline): MDHEN, SYDVKM. In DNA form, the CDR3 reads TGTGCCAGCAGTCGAAGACGGTTTGGAGCAACTAATGAAAAACTGTTTTTT. Amino acids: CASSRRRFGATNEKLFF.

V is TRBV6-1 and J is TRBJ2-2; D not certain. Per germline, CDR1 MNHNS and CDR2 SASEGT. Trimming took off 7 bases at V and 6 bases at J, with 12 bases between the two ends. This CDR3 has 13 residues. Written as DNA, the CDR3 is TGTGCCAGCAATGCAGGCGACGCCGGGGAGCTGTTTTTT. This encodes CASNAGDAGELFF.

J is TRBJ2-7 and V is TRBV11-3, with D maybe TRBD1 (6 bases). Trimming shortened V by 5 bases and J by 0 bases, and 11 bases separated the two germline ends. The CDR3 has 14 amino acids. Germline V gene sequence: CDR1 SGHNT, CDR2 YENEEA. The CDR3 protein is CASSGTRSSYEQYF. CDR3 in DNA: TGTGCCAGCAGCGGGACACGCAGCTCCTACGAGCAGTACTTC.